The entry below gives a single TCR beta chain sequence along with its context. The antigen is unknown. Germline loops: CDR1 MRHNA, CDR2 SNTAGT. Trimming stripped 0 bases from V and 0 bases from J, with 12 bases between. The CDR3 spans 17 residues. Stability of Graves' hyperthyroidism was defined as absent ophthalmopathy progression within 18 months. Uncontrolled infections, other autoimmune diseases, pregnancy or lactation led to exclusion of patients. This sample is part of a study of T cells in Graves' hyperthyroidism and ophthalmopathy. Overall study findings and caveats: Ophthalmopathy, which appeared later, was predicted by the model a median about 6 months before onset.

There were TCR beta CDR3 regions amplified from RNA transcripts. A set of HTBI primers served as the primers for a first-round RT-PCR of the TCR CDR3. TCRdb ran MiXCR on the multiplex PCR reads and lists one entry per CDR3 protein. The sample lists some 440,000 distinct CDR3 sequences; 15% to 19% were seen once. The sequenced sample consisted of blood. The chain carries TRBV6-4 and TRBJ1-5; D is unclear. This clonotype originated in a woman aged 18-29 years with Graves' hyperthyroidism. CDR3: CASSDSIRADSNQPQHF. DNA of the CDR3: TGTGCCAGCAGTGACTCGATTCGGGCAGATAGCAATCAGCCCCAGCATTTT.